This T cell receptor beta chain was identified during a study of cytomegalovirus exposure and HLA in healthy donors. Across the whole study: The approximately 110 validation repertoires used a platform that matched the one used for the roughly 700 first-cohort repertoires, as a later analysis reported. Points from the study as a whole: Most TCR sequences were uncommon, yet certain public TCRs appeared in many donors. 150 or so TCR beta chains were listed as cytomegalovirus-associated.

Trimming cost V 3 bases and J 0 bases, with 20 bases left between them. Germline V gene sequence: CDR1 MDHEN, CDR2 SYDVKM. This CDR3 has 18 residues. TCRdb's table, derived via immunoSEQ multiplex PCR, lists solely in-frame clones and lacks some. The table shows about 360,000 clones, with 75% to 90% occurring only once. Comments on this clone: The target antigen is unknown.

This TCR was sampled from a young woman in good health and CMV-seronegative. The sample comprised PBMCs. The V and J genes are TRBV28 and TRBJ1-1, with D possibly being TRBD1 (5 bases). Written as DNA, the CDR3 is TGTGCCAGCAGTTTCCCCACAGGTCCCCGGGCCGTGAACACTGAAGCTTTCTTT. This gives the protein CASSFPTGPRAVNTEAFF.